Listed below are T cell receptor beta chains from one sample, sequenced in a study of blood T cell repertoires in COVID-19. The table came from immunoSEQ multiplex PCR; TCRdb's copy has only in-frame clones and leaves some out. In the table there are under 60,000 clones, 85% of which are singletons. Sequences were obtained from peripheral blood. The receptors here all came from a human donor in a cohort sampled during active COVID-19. Each CDR3 is given with its conserved first and last residue. The order of the fields is clone size, J gene, D gene, V gene, CDR3 DNA, CDR3 protein. A D gene is named only where the DNA matches it firmly. Only some rows state a clone size, as once, few, many or a class for expanded clones.

abundance: few; j_gene: TRBJ2-7; d_gene: -; v_gene: TRBV18; CDR3nt: TGTGCCAGCTCACCAGGGCTCTCCTACGAGCAGTACTTC; CDR3aa: CASSPGLSYEQYF
abundance: -; j_gene: TRBJ1-1; d_gene: -; v_gene: TRBV30; CDR3nt: TGTGCCTGGAGGTCCAGTTTGAACACTGAAGCTTTCTTT; CDR3aa: CAWRSSLNTEAFF
abundance: -; j_gene: TRBJ2-2; d_gene: TRBD2; v_gene: TRBV19; CDR3nt: TGTGCCAGTAGCTTCGGGAGGGCCGACACCGGGGAGCTGTTTTTT; CDR3aa: CASSFGRADTGELFF
abundance: -; j_gene: TRBJ2-7; d_gene: -; v_gene: TRBV28; CDR3nt: TGTGCCAGCAGCCTGAGGAGGTACTCCTACGAGCAGTACTTC; CDR3aa: CASSLRRYSYEQYF
abundance: -; j_gene: TRBJ1-6; d_gene: TRBD1; v_gene: TRBV28; CDR3nt: TGTGCCAGCAGTTCAGGGACAGGGGGTAATTCACCCCTCCACTTT; CDR3aa: CASSSGTGGNSPLHF
abundance: -; j_gene: TRBJ2-1; d_gene: TRBD2; v_gene: TRBV19; CDR3nt: TGTGCCAGATTACGGAGCGGGAGTCCCAGAAGCTCCTACAATGAGCAGTTCTTC; CDR3aa: CARLRSGSPRSSYNEQFF
abundance: -; j_gene: TRBJ1-2; d_gene: -; v_gene: TRBV21-1; CDR3nt: TGTGCCAGCAGCAAAGCGAGTAGACAGGGGCCCAAAAACTATGGCTACACCTTC; CDR3aa: CASSKASRQGPKNYGYTF
abundance: few; j_gene: TRBJ2-2; d_gene: -; v_gene: TRBV7-3; CDR3nt: TGTGCCAGCAGCTTTCAGGCGCAGGGTGGGACCGGGGAGCTGTTTTTT; CDR3aa: CASSFQAQGGTGELFF
abundance: once; j_gene: TRBJ2-3; d_gene: -; v_gene: TRBV13; CDR3nt: TGTGCCAGCAGCTTAGTAAGGAGCAAGGCAGATACGCAGTATTTT; CDR3aa: CASSLVRSKADTQYF
abundance: -; j_gene: TRBJ1-1; d_gene: -; v_gene: TRBV10-3; CDR3nt: TGTGCCATCAAAATACATCCGGGCACTGAAGCTTTCTTT; CDR3aa: CAIKIHPGTEAFF
abundance: -; j_gene: TRBJ1-2; d_gene: -; v_gene: TRBV18; CDR3nt: TGTGCCAGCTCACCACCGGTGCCCTCCCGGGATGGCTACACCTTC; CDR3aa: CASSPPVPSRDGYTF
abundance: -; j_gene: TRBJ1-3; d_gene: -; v_gene: TRBV9; CDR3nt: TGTGCCAGCAGCGTTTCCGCCGGGACAACTGGAAACACCATATATTTT; CDR3aa: CASSVSAGTTGNTIYF
abundance: -; j_gene: TRBJ1-5; d_gene: TRBD1; v_gene: TRBV19; CDR3nt: TGTGCCAGTAGTAAAGGGGGCCCCCAGCATTTT; CDR3aa: CASSKGGPQHF
abundance: -; j_gene: TRBJ2-5; d_gene: TRBD1; v_gene: TRBV5-1; CDR3nt: TGCGCCAGCAGAGAGTTGACAGGGAACCAAGAGACCCAGTACTTC; CDR3aa: CASRELTGNQETQYF
abundance: -; j_gene: TRBJ2-7; d_gene: TRBD1; v_gene: TRBV30; CDR3nt: TGTGCCTGGAGTGTACTGACAGGGGAGAACTACGAGCAGTACTTC; CDR3aa: CAWSVLTGENYEQYF
abundance: -; j_gene: TRBJ2-3; d_gene: TRBD2; v_gene: TRBV5-1; CDR3nt: TGCGCCAGCCAACTAGCGGGAGTTATATTCGGTACAGATACGCAGTATTTT; CDR3aa: CASQLAGVIFGTDTQYF